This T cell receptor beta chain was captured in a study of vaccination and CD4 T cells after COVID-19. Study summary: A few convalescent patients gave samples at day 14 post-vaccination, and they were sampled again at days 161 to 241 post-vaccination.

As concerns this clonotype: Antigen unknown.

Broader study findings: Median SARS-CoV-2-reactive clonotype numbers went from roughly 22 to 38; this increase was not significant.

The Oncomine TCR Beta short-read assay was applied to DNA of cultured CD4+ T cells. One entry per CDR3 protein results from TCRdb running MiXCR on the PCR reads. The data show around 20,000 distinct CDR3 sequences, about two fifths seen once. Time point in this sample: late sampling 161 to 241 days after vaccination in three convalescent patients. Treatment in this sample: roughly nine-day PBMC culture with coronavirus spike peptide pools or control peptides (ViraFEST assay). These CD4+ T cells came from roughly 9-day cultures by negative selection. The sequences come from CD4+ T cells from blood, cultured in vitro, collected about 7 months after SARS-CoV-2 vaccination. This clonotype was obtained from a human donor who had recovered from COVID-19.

CDR3 coding DNA: TGTGCCAGCAGTGAGTACAGGGAGGCTGGCTACACCTTC. It specifies CASSEYREAGYTF. The chain joins TRBV2 to TRBJ1-2, with D possibly being TRBD1 (6 bases). CDR3 size: 13 residues. Deletions cut 3 bases from V and 7 bases from J, with 12 bases between. Germline lookup yields CDR1 SNHLY and CDR2 FYNNEI.